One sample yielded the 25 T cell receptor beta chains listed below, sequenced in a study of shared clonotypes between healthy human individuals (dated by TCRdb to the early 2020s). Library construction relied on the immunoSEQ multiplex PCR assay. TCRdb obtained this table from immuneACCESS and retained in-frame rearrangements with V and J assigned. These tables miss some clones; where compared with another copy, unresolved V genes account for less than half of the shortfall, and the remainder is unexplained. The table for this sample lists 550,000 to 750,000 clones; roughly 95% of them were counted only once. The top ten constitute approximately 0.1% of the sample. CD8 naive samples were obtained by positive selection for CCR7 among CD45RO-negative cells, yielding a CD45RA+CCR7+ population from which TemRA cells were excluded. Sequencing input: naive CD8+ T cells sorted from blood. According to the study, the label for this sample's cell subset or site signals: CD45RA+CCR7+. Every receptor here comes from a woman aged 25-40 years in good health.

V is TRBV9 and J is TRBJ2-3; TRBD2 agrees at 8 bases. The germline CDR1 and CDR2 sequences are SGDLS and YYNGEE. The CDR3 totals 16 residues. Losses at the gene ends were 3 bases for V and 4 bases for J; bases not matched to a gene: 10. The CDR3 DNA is TGTGCCAGCAGCGCCGGGACTAGGGTGTCATCAGATACGCAGTATTTT. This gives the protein CASSAGTRVSSDTQYF.

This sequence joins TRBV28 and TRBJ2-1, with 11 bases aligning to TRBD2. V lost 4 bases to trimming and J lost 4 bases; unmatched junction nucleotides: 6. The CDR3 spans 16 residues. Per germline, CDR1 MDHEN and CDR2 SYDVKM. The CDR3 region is CASSSIAGGRYNEQFF. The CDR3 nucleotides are TGTGCCAGCAGTTCTATAGCGGGAGGGCGTTACAATGAGCAGTTCTTC.

DNA of the CDR3: TGTGCCAGCAGCCCTAGTGCAGGGACCAGCAATCAGCCCCAGCATTTT. It specifies CASSPSAGTSNQPQHF. The chain links TRBV4-2 to TRBJ1-5; D might be TRBD1 (5 bases). Trimming took off 4 bases at V and 1 base at J, with 14 bases between the two ends. CDR3 length equals 16 residues. Germline V gives CDR1 LGHNA, CDR2 YNFKEQ.

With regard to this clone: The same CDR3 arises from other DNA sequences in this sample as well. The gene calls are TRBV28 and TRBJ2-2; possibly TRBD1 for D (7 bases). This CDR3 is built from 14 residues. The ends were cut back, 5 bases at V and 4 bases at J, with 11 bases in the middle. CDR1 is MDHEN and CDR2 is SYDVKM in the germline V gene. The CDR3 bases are TGTGCCAGCAGTCGACAGGGAGGCACCGGGGAGCTGTTTTTT. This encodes CASSRQGGTGELFF.

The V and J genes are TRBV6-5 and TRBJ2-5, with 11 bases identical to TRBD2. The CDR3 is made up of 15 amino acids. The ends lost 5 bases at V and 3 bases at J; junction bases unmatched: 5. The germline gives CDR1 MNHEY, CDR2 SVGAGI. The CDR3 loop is CASSLLAGVEETQYF. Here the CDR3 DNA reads TGTGCCAGCAGTCTACTAGCGGGAGTAGAAGAGACCCAGTACTTC.

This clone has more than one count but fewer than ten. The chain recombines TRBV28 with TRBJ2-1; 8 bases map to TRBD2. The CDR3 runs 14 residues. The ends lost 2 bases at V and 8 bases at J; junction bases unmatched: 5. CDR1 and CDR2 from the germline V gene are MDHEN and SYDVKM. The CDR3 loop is CASSLAGGGYEQFF. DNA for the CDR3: TGTGCCAGCAGTTTAGCGGGAGGAGGATATGAGCAGTTCTTC. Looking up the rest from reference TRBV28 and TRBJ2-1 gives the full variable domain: DVKVTQSSRYLVKRTGEKVFLECVQDMDHENMFWYRQDPGLGLRLIYFSYDVKMKEKGDIPEGYSVSREKKERFSLILESASTNQTSMYLCASSLAGGGYEQFFGPGTRLTVL.

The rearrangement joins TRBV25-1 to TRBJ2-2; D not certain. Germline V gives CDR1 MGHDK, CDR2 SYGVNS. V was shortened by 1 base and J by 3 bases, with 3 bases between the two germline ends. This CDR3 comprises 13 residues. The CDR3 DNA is TGTGCCAGCAGTGAATGGGACACCGGGGAGCTGTTTTTT. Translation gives CASSEWDTGELFF.

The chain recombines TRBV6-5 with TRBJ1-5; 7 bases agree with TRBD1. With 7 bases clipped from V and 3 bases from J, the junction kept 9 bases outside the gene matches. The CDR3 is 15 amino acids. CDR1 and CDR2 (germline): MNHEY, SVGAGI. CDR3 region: CASNKGAITNQPQHF. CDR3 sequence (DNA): TGTGCCAGCAACAAGGGGGCCATTACCAATCAGCCCCAGCATTTT.

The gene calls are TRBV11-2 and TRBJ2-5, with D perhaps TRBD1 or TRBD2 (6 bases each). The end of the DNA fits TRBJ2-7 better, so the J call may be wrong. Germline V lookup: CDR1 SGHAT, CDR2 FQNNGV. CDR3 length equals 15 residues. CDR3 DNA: TGTGCCAGCAGCTGGGGGGCAGGGGTTGACGACGAGCAGTACTTC. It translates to CASSWGAGVDDEQYF.

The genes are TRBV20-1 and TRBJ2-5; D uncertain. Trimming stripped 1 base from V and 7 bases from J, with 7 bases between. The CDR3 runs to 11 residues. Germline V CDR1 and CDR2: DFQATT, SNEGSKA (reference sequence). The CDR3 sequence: CSARVSGTQYF. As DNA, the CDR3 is TGCAGTGCTAGAGTCTCCGGGACCCAGTACTTC.

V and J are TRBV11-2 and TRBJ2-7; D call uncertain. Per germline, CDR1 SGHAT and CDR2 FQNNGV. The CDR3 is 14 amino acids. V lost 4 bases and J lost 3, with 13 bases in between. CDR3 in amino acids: CASSSSGKIYEQYF. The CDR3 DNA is TGTGCCAGCAGCTCTTCAGGAAAGATCTACGAGCAGTACTTC.

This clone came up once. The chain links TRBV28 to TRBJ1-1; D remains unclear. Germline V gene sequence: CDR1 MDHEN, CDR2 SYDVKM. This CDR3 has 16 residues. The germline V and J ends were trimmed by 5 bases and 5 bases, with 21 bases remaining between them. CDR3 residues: CASSQPLRASGTEAFF. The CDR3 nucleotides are TGTGCCAGCAGTCAGCCCCTGAGGGCGTCGGGTACTGAAGCTTTCTTT. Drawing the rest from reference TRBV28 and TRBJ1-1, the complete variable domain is DVKVTQSSRYLVKRTGEKVFLECVQDMDHENMFWYRQDPGLGLRLIYFSYDVKMKEKGDIPEGYSVSREKKERFSLILESASTNQTSMYLCASSQPLRASGTEAFFGQGTRLTVV.

The CDR3 DNA sequence: TGTGCCAGCAGTTTTTTTAGTAGCTACGAGCAGTACTTC. Translated: CASSFFSSYEQYF. The chain uses TRBV28 and TRBJ2-7; no clear D gene. V was clipped by 3 bases and J by 3 bases, with 9 bases between them. The CDR3 has 13 amino acids. Looked up from germline, CDR1 is MDHEN and CDR2 is SYDVKM.

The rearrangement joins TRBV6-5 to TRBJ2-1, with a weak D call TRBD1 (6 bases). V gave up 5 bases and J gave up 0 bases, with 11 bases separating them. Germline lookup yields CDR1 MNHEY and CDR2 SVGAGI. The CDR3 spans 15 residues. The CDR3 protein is CASSLSGDSYNEQFF. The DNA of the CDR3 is TGTGCCAGCAGTCTCTCAGGGGACTCCTACAATGAGCAGTTCTTC.

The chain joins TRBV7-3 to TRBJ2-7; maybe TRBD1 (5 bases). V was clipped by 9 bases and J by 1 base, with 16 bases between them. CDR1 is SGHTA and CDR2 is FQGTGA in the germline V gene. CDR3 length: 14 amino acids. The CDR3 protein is CARAGPPGSYEQYF. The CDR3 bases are TGTGCCAGGGCCGGGCCCCCAGGGTCCTACGAGCAGTACTTC.

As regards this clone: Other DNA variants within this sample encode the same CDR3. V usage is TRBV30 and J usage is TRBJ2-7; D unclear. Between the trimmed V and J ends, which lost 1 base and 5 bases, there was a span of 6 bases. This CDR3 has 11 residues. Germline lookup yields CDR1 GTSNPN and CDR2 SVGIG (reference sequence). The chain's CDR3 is CAWSEVNEQYF. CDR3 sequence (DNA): TGTGCCTGGAGTGAAGTCAACGAGCAGTACTTC.

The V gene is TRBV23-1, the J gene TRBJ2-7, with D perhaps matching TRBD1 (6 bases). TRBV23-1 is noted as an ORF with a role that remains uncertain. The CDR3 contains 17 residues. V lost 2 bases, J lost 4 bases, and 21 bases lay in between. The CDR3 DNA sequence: TGCGCCAGCAGTCAAAACGGGACACCACCTCGGACTTACGAGCAGTACTTC. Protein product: CASSQNGTPPRTYEQYF.

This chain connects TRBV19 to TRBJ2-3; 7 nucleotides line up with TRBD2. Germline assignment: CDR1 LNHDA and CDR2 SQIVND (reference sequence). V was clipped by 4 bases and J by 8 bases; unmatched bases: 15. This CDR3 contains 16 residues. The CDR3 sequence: CASSNLRELSGGTQYF. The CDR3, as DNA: TGTGCCAGTAGTAATTTGCGGGAGCTTTCGGGGGGTACGCAGTATTTT.

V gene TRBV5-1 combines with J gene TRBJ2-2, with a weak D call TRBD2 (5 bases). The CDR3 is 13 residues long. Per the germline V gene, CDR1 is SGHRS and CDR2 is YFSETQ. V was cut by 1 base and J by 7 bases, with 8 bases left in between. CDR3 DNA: TGCGCCAGCAGCTTGTGGGCGGGCGGGGAGCTGTTTTTT. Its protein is CASSLWAGGELFF. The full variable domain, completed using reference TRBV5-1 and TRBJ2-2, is KAGVTQTPRYLIKTRGQQVTLSCSPISGHRSVSWYQQTPGQGLQFLFEYFSETQRNKGNFPGRFSGRQFSNSRSEMNVSTLELGDSALYLCASSLWAGGELFFGEGSRLTVL.

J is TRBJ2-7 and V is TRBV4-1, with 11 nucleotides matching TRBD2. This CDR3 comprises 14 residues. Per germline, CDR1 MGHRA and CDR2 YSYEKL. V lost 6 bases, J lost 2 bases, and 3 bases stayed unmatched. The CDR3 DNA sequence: TGCGCCAGCAGTCAGACTAGCGGGGCCTACGAGCAGTACTTC. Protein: CASSQTSGAYEQYF.

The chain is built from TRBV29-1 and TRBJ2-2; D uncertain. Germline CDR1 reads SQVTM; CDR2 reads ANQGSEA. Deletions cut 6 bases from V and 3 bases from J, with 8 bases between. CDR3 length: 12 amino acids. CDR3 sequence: CSVSRHTGELFF. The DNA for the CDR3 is TGCAGCGTCTCTAGGCACACCGGGGAGCTGTTTTTT.

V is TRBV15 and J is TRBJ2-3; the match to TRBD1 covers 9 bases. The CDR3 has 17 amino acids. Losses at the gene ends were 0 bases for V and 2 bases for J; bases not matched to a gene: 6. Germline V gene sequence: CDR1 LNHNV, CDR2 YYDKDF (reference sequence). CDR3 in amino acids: CATSRDPGQGITDTQYF. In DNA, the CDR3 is TGTGCCACCAGCAGAGATCCGGGACAGGGAATCACAGATACGCAGTATTTT.

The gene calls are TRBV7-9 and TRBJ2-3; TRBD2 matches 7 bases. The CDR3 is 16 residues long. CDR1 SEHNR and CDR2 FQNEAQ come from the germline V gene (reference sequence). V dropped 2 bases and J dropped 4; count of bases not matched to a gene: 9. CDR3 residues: CASSLNPAGQPDTQYF. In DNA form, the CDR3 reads TGTGCCAGCAGCTTAAATCCAGCGGGGCAACCAGATACGCAGTATTTT.

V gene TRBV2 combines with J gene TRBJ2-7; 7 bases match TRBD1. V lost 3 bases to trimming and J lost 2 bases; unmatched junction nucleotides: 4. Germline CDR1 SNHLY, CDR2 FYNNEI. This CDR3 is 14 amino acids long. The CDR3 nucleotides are TGTGCCAGCAGTGAGGGGACAGCAGCCTACGAGCAGTACTTC. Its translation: CASSEGTAAYEQYF.

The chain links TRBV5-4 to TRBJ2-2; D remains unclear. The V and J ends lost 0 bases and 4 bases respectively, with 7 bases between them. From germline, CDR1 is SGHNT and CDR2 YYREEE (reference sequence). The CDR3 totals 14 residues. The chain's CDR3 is CASSLAVGTGELFF. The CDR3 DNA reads TGTGCCAGCAGCTTGGCGGTGGGCACCGGGGAGCTGTTTTTT.